What follows describes a single T cell receptor (beta chain). V dropped 5 bases and J dropped 0 bases, with 19 bases sitting between them. Germline CDR1 reads SEHNR; CDR2 reads FQNEAQ (reference sequence). The CDR3 covers 17 residues. This sample is drawn from a study of CD8+ T cells in alopecia areata. The sequencing template was cDNA reverse transcribed from extracted RNA. Libraries were prepared by immunoSEQ multiplex PCR; TCRdb keeps only in-frame clonotypes and omits some of them. The data contain 150,000 to 200,000 clones, about 70% of them singletons. It was from alopecia areata patients that lesional scalp punch biopsies and peripheral blood were collected.

This chain uses TRBV7-9 with TRBJ2-5; D is unresolved. This specimen was CD8+ T cells sorted from blood, taken at week 0. This sequence was found in a human donor with alopecia areata. The DNA of the CDR3 is TGTGCCAGCAGCGATTTCGCAGGTTCCATGTACCAAGAGACCCAGTACTTC. Translating it yields CASSDFAGSMYQETQYF. Full variable domain (missing parts from reference TRBV7-9 and TRBJ2-5): DTGVSQNPRHKITKRGQNVTFRCDPISEHNRLYWYRQTLGQGPEFLTYFQNEAQLEKSRLLSDRFSAERPKGSFSTLEIQRTEQGDSAMYLCASSDFAGSMYQETQYFGPGTRLLVL.